The present T cell receptor beta chain was sequenced within a study of metastatic and nonmetastatic thyroid tumors. Turning to the study itself: Repertoires from blood and tumor or nodule tissue of malignant and benign thyroid patients were compared.

TCRdb re-clonotyped the PCR reads through MiXCR. The sample holds tens of thousands of clones, 25% to 30% seen once. Not a single patient had been given any form of treatment at any point before undergoing thyroid surgery. This clone was picked up a small number of times. Germline CDR1 and CDR2: MNHNS and SASEGT. CDR3 size: 14 residues. V shed 7 bases, J shed 3 bases, and the junction held 6 bases outside the gene matches. The sample consisted of blood. The V call is TRBV6-1, the J call TRBJ2-3, with 8 bases fitting TRBD2. The TCR originated in a male donor with papillary thyroid cancer or a benign thyroid nodule (not recorded which). Some clones in this sample may be carry-over from other donors' samples. The CDR3: CASKQAGATDTQYF. As DNA, the CDR3 is TGTGCCAGCAAACAAGCGGGAGCTACAGATACGCAGTATTTT.